This T cell receptor beta chain appears in the sequencing data of a study of T cells after yellow fever vaccination. This clonotype was counted between two and nine times. V lost 6 bases to trimming and J lost 2 bases, with 8 bases between them. The CDR3 loop spans 13 amino acids. Per germline, CDR1 LNHDA and CDR2 SQIVND (reference sequence). MiXCR, applied by TCRdb to the 5' RACE reads, yields one record per CDR3 protein. This sample has some 200,000 distinct CDR3 sequences, with approximately 3% found just once. The rearrangement joins TRBV19 to TRBJ1-3; D gene ambiguous. This specimen consisted of CD4+ T cells sorted from PBMCs, obtained 10 days after the yellow fever booster vaccination. The source of this sequence is a man between 18 and 35 years old who received the YFV17D yellow fever vaccine. The CDR3 nucleotides are TGTGCCAGTAGCACCTGGACTGGAAACACCATATATTTT. It specifies CASSTWTGNTIYF.